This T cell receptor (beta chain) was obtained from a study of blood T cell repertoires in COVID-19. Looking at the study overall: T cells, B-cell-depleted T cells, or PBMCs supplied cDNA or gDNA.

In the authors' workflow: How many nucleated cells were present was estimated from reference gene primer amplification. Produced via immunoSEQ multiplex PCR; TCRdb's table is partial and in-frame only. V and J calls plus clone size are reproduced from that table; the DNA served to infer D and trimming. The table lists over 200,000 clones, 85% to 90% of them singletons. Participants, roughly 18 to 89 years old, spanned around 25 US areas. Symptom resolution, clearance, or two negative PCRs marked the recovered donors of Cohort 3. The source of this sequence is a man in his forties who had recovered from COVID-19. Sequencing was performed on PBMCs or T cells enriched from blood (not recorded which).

In DNA form, the CDR3 reads TGTGCCAGCAGCCAGGGGGGACAGGTGTTAATCCAAGAGACCCAGTACTTC. Its protein product is CASSQGGQVLIQETQYF. The gene calls are TRBV14 and TRBJ2-5, with TRBD1 identical over 8 bases. V lost 3 bases, J lost 1 base, and 10 bases stayed unmatched. The CDR3 totals 17 residues. The germline V gene encodes CDR1 SGHDN and CDR2 FVKESK.